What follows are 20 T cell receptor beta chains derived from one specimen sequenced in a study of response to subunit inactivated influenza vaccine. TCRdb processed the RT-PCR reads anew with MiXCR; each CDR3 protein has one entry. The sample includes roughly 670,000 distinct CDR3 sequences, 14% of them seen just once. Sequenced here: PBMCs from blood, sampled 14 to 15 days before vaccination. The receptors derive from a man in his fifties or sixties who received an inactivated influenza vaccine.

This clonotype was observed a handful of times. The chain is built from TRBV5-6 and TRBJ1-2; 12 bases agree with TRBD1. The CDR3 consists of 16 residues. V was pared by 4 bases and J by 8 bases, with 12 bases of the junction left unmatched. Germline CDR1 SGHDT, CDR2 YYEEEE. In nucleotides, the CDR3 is TGTGCCAGCAGCCCAACCGGGACAGGGGGCTTCAAGGGCTACACCTTC. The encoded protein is CASSPTGTGGFKGYTF. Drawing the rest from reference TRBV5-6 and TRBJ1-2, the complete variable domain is DAGVTQSPTHLIKTRGQQVTLRCSPKSGHDTVSWYQQALGQGPQFIFQYYEEEERQRGNFPDRFSGHQFPNYSSELNVNALLLGDSALYLCASSPTGTGGFKGYTFGSGTRLTVV.

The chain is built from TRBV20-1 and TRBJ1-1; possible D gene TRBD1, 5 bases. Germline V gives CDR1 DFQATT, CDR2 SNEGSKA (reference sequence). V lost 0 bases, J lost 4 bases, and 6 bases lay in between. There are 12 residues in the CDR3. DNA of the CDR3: TGCAGTGCTAGAGATGGGACCACTGAAGCTTTCTTT. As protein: CSARDGTTEAFF.

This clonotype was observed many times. This CDR3 reads CSVGPRETQYF. The DNA for the CDR3 is TGCAGCGTTGGACCACGAGAGACCCAGTACTTC. The rearrangement joins TRBV29-1 to TRBJ2-5; D is undetermined. CDR1 is SQVTM and CDR2 is ANQGSEA in the germline V gene. V gave up 4 bases and J gave up 4 bases, with 7 bases separating them. CDR3 length equals 11 residues.

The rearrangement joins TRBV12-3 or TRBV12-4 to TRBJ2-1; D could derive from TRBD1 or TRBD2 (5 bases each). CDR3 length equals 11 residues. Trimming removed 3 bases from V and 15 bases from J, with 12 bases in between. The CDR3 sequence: CASSLRTGLFF. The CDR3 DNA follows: TGTGCCAGCAGTTTGCGGACGGGGCTGTTCTTC.

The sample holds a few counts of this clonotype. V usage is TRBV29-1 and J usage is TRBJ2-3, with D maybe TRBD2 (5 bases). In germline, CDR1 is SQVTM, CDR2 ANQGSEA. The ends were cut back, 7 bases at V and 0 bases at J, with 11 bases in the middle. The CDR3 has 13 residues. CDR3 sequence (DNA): TGCAGCGGATCCGGGGTTAGCACAGATACGCAGTATTTT. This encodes CSGSGVSTDTQYF.

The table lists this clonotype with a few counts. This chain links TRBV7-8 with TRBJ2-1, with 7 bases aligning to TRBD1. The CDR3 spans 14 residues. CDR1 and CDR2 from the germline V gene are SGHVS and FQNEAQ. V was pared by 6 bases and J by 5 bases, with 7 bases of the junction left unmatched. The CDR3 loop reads CASRPGTANNEQFF. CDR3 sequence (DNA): TGTGCCAGCAGACCCGGGACAGCAAACAATGAGCAGTTCTTC.

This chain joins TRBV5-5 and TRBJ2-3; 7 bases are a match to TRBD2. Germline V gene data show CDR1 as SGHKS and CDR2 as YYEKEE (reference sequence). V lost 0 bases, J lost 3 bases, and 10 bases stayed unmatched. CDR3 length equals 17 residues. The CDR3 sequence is CASSLDGEGPPTDTQYF. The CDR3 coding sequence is TGTGCCAGCAGCTTGGATGGGGAGGGCCCTCCAACAGATACGCAGTATTTT.

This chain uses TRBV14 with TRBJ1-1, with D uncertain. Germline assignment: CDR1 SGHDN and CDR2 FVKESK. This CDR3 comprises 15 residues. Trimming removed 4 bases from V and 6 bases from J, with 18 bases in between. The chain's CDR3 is CASSRYVGSAAEAFF. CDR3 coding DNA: TGTGCCAGCAGCCGCTACGTGGGGTCGGCGGCTGAAGCTTTCTTT.

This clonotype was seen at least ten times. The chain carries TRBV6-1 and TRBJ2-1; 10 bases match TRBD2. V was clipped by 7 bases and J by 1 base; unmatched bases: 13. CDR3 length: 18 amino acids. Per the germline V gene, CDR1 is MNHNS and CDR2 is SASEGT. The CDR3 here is CASKSLVAGGVSYNEQFF. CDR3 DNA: TGTGCCAGCAAAAGTTTAGTAGCGGGAGGTGTTTCCTACAATGAGCAGTTCTTC.

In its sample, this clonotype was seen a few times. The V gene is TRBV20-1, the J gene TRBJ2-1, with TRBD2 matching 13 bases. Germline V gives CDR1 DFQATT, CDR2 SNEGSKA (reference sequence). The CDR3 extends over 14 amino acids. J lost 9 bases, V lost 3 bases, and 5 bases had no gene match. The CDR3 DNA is TGCAGTGCTAGCACTAGCGGGAGGGCGGGTGAGCAGTTCTTC. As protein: CSASTSGRAGEQFF.

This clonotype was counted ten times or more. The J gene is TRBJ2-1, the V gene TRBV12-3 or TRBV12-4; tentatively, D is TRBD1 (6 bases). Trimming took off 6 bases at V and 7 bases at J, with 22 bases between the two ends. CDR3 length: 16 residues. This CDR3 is CASRGVAGVRMNEQFF. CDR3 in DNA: TGTGCCAGCAGGGGAGTGGCAGGGGTTCGGATGAATGAGCAGTTCTTC.

For the CDR3, the DNA is TGCAGTGCTAGAGATCTGGCTGGAGGGACCGGGGAGCTGTTTTTT. It translates to CSARDLAGGTGELFF. The gene calls are TRBV20-1 and TRBJ2-2, with D maybe TRBD2 (6 bases). Germline lookup yields CDR1 DFQATT and CDR2 SNEGSKA (reference sequence). There are 15 residues in the CDR3. The V end was cut by 0 bases, the J end by 5 bases, with 13 bases between.

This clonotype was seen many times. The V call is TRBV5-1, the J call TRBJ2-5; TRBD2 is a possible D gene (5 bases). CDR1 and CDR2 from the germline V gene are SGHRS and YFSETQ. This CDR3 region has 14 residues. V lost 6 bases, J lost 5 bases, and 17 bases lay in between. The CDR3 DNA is TGCGCCAGCAACCAATTCCTAGCCGGGGAGACCCAGTACTTC. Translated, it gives CASNQFLAGETQYF.

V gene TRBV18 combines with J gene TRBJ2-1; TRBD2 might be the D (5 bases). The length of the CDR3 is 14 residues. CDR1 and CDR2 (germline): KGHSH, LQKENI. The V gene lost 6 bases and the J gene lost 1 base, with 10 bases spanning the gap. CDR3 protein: CASSDKRSYNEQFF. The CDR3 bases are TGTGCCAGCTCTGACAAGCGGTCCTACAATGAGCAGTTCTTC.

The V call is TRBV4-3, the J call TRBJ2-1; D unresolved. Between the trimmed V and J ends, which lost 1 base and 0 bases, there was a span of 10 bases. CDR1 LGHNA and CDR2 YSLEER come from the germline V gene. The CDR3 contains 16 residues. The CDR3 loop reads CASSQGWQVSYNEQFF. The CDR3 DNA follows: TGCGCCAGCAGCCAAGGGTGGCAGGTCTCCTACAATGAGCAGTTCTTC.

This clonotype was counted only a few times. CDR3: CASSLVPQGSYEQYF. For the CDR3, the DNA is TGTGCCAGCAGTTTAGTGCCGCAGGGAAGCTACGAGCAGTACTTC. The gene calls are TRBV12-3 or TRBV12-4 and TRBJ2-7; a weak D match, TRBD1 (5 bases). This CDR3 is 15 amino acids long. Trimming pared 1 base from V and 3 bases from J, leaving 13 bases between.

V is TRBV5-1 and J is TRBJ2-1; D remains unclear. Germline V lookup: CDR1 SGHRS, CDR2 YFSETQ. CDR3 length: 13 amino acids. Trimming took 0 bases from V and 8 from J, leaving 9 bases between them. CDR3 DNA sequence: TGCGCCAGCAGCTTGGAAGGGCCCTATGAGCAGTTCTTC. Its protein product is CASSLEGPYEQFF.

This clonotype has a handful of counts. CDR3 DNA: TGTGCCAGCAGTTCGAGCGCCCGCTACAATGAGCAGTTCTTC. Its translation is CASSSSARYNEQFF. The V gene is TRBV12-3 or TRBV12-4, the J gene TRBJ2-1; no reliable D call. This CDR3 contains 14 residues. Trimming took 4 bases from V and 3 from J, leaving 10 bases between them.

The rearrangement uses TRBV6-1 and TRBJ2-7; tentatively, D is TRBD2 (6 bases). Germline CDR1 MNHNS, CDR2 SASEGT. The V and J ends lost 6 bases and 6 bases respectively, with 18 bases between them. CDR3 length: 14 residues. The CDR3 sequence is CASRRDSRAGEQYF. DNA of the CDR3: TGTGCCAGCAGACGGGACTCCAGGGCGGGCGAGCAGTACTTC.

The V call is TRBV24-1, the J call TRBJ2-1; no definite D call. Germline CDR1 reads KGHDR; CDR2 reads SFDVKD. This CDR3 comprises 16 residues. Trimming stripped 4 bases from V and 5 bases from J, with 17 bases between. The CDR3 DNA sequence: TGTGCCACCAGTGACGAAGCGACCACTGGGAACAATGAGCAGTTCTTC. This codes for CATSDEATTGNNEQFF.